The 24 T cell receptor beta chains in this list originate from one sample, sequenced in a study of molecular identifiers for immune sequencing clone quantification. TCRdb fed the PCR reads into MiXCR, producing one record per CDR3 protein. The sample shows a few hundred thousand distinct CDR3 sequences, 24% of them seen only once. The source material was naive CD8+ T cells from blood, with Jurkat cell RNA spiked in. Sample subset: FACS-sorted CD8+CD4-CCR7+CD45RA+ naive T cells. The receptors stem from a human donor in good health. Some libraries in this study had Jurkat cell RNA spiked in.

The chain carries TRBV27 and TRBJ2-3; TRBD2 agrees at 7 bases. V dropped 1 base and J dropped 0; count of bases not matched to a gene: 7. The CDR3 is made up of 17 amino acids. Germline V gives CDR1 MNHEY, CDR2 SMNVEV (reference sequence). The CDR3, as DNA: TGTGCCAGCAGTTTATATCCGGGAGGTTCTAGCACAGATACGCAGTATTTT. Translation gives CASSLYPGGSSTDTQYF.

There are many counts of this clonotype. The V and J genes are TRBV6-1 and TRBJ2-7, with D unclear. The CDR3 extends over 17 amino acids. V was cut by 2 bases and J by 6 bases, with 23 bases left in between. The germline V gene encodes CDR1 MNHNS and CDR2 SASEGT. The CDR3 sequence is CASSEIPDTAKEGEQYF. The CDR3 bases are TGTGCCAGCAGTGAAATCCCTGACACCGCGAAGGAAGGCGAGCAGTACTTC.

This clonotype has at least ten counts. The rearrangement joins TRBV30 to TRBJ2-1; D could derive from TRBD1 or TRBD2 (6 bases each). Germline V gives CDR1 GTSNPN, CDR2 SVGIG (reference sequence). Deletions cut 2 bases from V and 2 bases from J, with 16 bases between. CDR3 size: 16 residues. The CDR3 protein is CAWSPFLGGTYNEQFF. The CDR3 DNA is TGTGCCTGGAGTCCCTTTTTGGGGGGCACCTACAATGAGCAGTTCTTC.

At least ten counts were recorded for this clonotype. The chain combines TRBV19 with TRBJ1-2, with TRBD1 matching over 7 bases. V shed 4 bases and J 4 bases; nucleotides not matched to a gene: 18. Germline V gene sequence: CDR1 LNHDA, CDR2 SQIVND (reference sequence). This CDR3 region has 18 residues. Written as DNA, the CDR3 is TGTGCCAGTAGTACCGACAGGGACAGACCTATATCTATCTATGGCTACACCTTC. It specifies CASSTDRDRPISIYGYTF.

Many counts were recorded for this clonotype. The chain employs TRBV27 and TRBJ2-7, with 10 bases identical to TRBD1. The ends lost 6 bases at V and 1 base at J; junction bases unmatched: 9. This CDR3 comprises 16 residues. Germline V gives CDR1 MNHEY, CDR2 SMNVEV (reference sequence). The CDR3 sequence is CASSPDRQGASYEQYF. In DNA, the CDR3 is TGTGCCAGCAGCCCGGATCGACAGGGGGCTTCCTACGAGCAGTACTTC.

This clonotype was found many times. The rearrangement links TRBV5-6 to TRBJ1-1; no clear D. With 0 bases removed from V and 0 bases from J, the gap between germline ends came to 24 bases. This CDR3 is built from 20 residues. The germline V gene encodes CDR1 SGHDT and CDR2 YYEEEE. The CDR3 DNA is TGTGCCAGCAGCTTGGCCTCGTCGCTCGGGGTGACATACATGAACACTGAAGCTTTCTTT. Its protein product is CASSLASSLGVTYMNTEAFF.

This clonotype was seen at least ten times. V and J are TRBV29-1 and TRBJ1-2; no firm D call. The CDR3 spans 15 residues. Germline loops: CDR1 SQVTM, CDR2 ANQGSEA. V lost 2 bases, J lost 4 bases, and 17 bases lay in between. Here the CDR3 reads CSVELLRYQSYGYTF. As DNA, the CDR3 is TGCAGCGTTGAATTGCTGAGGTATCAATCCTATGGCTACACCTTC. The complete variable domain, with remaining parts taken from reference TRBV29-1 and TRBJ1-2, reads SAVISQKPSRDICQRGTSLTIQCQVDSQVTMMFWYRQQPGQSLTLIATANQGSEATYESGFVIDKFPISRPNLTFSTLTVSNMSPEDSSIYLCSVELLRYQSYGYTFGSGTRLTVV.

The sample holds a few counts of this clonotype. The chain uses TRBV19 and TRBJ1-5; perhaps TRBD1 as D (5 bases). The V and J ends lost 5 bases and 1 base respectively, with 12 bases between them. The CDR3 runs to 15 residues. CDR1 is LNHDA, CDR2 SQIVND, per germline (reference sequence). Written as DNA, the CDR3 is TGTGCCAGTAGTGGGGGGGGTAGGAGCAATCAGCCCCAGCATTTT. Translation gives CASSGGGRSNQPQHF.

To note about this clonotype: A single base separates this from a much larger clone, so it may be a read error. The genes are TRBV19 and TRBJ1-5; D remains ambiguous. The CDR3 has 16 amino acids. Per the germline V gene, CDR1 is LNHDA and CDR2 is SQIVND (reference sequence). The CDR3 sequence is CAGSIGSRGSNQPQHF. Written as DNA, the CDR3 is TGTGCCGGTAGTATAGGGTCCCGGGGAAGCAATCAGCCCCAGCATTTT.

The V call is TRBV3-1, the J call TRBJ1-2, with TRBD1 matching 10 bases. V shed 0 bases, J shed 4 bases, and the junction held 5 bases outside the gene matches. Germline CDR1 reads LGHDT; CDR2 reads YNNKEL (reference sequence). The CDR3 consists of 16 residues. This CDR3 reads CASSQDRTGGVYGYTF. DNA of the CDR3: TGTGCCAGCAGCCAAGATCGGACAGGGGGGGTCTATGGCTACACCTTC.

This chain joins TRBV20-1 and TRBJ2-2, with 10 positions matching TRBD1. Trimming cost V 6 bases and J 4 bases; bases outside gene matches: 8. CDR1 DFQATT and CDR2 SNEGSKA come from the germline V gene (reference sequence). The CDR3 has 15 residues. CDR3 DNA: TGCAGTGCCCGGGGACAGGGGTTAGGCACCGGGGAGCTGTTTTTT. It codes for CSARGQGLGTGELFF.

Ten or more counts support this clonotype. V gene TRBV28 combines with J gene TRBJ2-7; D is undetermined. The ends were cut back, 8 bases at V and 5 bases at J, with 10 bases in the middle. This CDR3 contains 11 residues. Per germline, CDR1 MDHEN and CDR2 SYDVKM. In DNA, the CDR3 is TGTGCCAGCTGCACCGCAGACGAGCAGTACTTC. This codes for CASCTADEQYF.

This clonotype occurred a few times. The J gene is TRBJ2-3, the V gene TRBV20-1; 14 bases align to TRBD2. Per germline, CDR1 DFQATT and CDR2 SNEGSKA (reference sequence). The CDR3 is 19 residues long. The V segment lost 3 bases and the J segment 1 base; nucleotides outside the gene matches: 12. The CDR3 nucleotides are TGCAGTGCTAGCTGCGGACTAGCGGGGGGTCCGTGGGGCACAGATACGCAGTATTTT. Residues: CSASCGLAGGPWGTDTQYF.

With regard to this clonotype: A much larger clone sits a single nucleotide away, making a read error possible. The chain has TRBV7-2 and TRBJ2-7, with 8 bases aligning to TRBD1. The CDR3 is made up of 13 amino acids. The trim removed 1 base at V and 9 bases at J, leaving 5 bases unmatched. Germline CDR1 and CDR2: SGHTA and FQGNSA. CDR3 in amino acids: CASSLGAGGAQYF. In nucleotides, the CDR3 is TGTGCCAGCAGCTTAGGGGCAGGGGGCGCGCAGTACTTC.

This clonotype was observed many times. The chain is built from TRBV7-3 and TRBJ2-1, with 7 bases fitting TRBD2. Germline CDR1 reads SGHTA; CDR2 reads FQGTGA. Losses at the gene ends were 6 bases for V and 3 bases for J; bases not matched to a gene: 8. This CDR3 is 15 amino acids long. The DNA of the CDR3 is TGTGCCAGCAGAGGAGGGGCTAGCGGCTACAATGAGCAGTTCTTC. Its protein is CASRGGASGYNEQFF.

This clonotype has ten or more counts. The CDR3 DNA reads TGTGCCTGGAGCCCCGAGGGGGCCTACGAGCAGTACTTC. It encodes CAWSPEGAYEQYF. This rearrangement joins TRBV30 to TRBJ2-7; tentatively, D is TRBD1 (6 bases). There are 13 residues in the CDR3. V gave up 3 bases and J gave up 2 bases, with 11 bases separating them. The germline V gene has CDR1 GTSNPN and CDR2 SVGIG (reference sequence).

The table lists this clonotype with a few counts. The J gene is TRBJ2-2, the V gene TRBV7-9; the match to TRBD1 covers 10 bases. The CDR3 is 19 residues long. Germline assignment: CDR1 SEHNR and CDR2 FQNEAQ (reference sequence). J lost 5 bases, V lost 5 bases, and 17 bases had no gene match. The CDR3 is CASSPPAIWDRGGTGELFF. The CDR3 region has the DNA TGTGCCAGCAGCCCTCCGGCCATCTGGGACAGGGGAGGGACCGGGGAGCTGTTTTTT.

The chain couples TRBV11-2 to TRBJ2-3; TRBD2 aligns across 10 bases. Germline trimming cut 2 bases from V and 2 bases from J; bases unmatched to any gene: 4. The CDR3 runs to 16 residues. Germline lookup yields CDR1 SGHAT and CDR2 FQNNGV. The CDR3 sequence is CASSLSGGAVTDTQYF. The DNA of the CDR3 is TGTGCCAGCAGCTTAAGCGGGGGGGCCGTCACAGATACGCAGTATTTT.

This clonotype was counted a few times. A junction end diverges from the germline sequence, so it may reflect a read error. The chain combines TRBV27 with TRBJ2-7; D not resolved. The CDR3 loop spans 13 amino acids. CDR1 and CDR2 (germline): MNHEY, SMNVEV (reference sequence). The CDR3 here is CASSSHVQYEQYF. The CDR3 bases are TGTGCCAGCAGTTCCCATGTACAGTACGAACAGTACTTC.

In regard to this clonotype: A read error is possible here, since a much larger clone lies one base away. Without the conserved terminal phenylalanine or tryptophan, this CDR3 likely stems from a read error. The chain carries TRBV30 and TRBJ1-1; D gene ambiguous. Germline CDR1 is GTSNPN and CDR2 is SVGIG (reference sequence). V dropped 3 bases and J dropped 1 base, with 9 bases sitting between them. The CDR3 is made up of 13 amino acids. The DNA for the CDR3 is TGTGCCTGGAGAGCAGACCCGAACACTGAAGCTTTCTTA. It codes for CAWRADPNTEAFL.

Worth noting for this clonotype: A single base separates this from a much larger clone, so it may be a read error. This chain links TRBV19 with TRBJ2-3; maybe TRBD2 (5 bases). The CDR3 consists of 15 residues. Germline-derived CDR1 and CDR2 are LNHDA and SQIVND (reference sequence). The CDR3 loop is CANSIDPSSTDTQYF. The CDR3 DNA sequence: TGTGCCAATAGTATAGATCCTAGCAGCACAGATACGCAGTATTTT.

To note about this clonotype: This sequence may be a read error, since a much larger clone differs from it by one base. This chain uses TRBV19 with TRBJ2-4; D not certain. Deletions cut 3 bases from V and 3 bases from J, with 6 bases between. This CDR3 is built from 13 residues. CDR1 is LNHDA and CDR2 is SQIVND in the germline V gene (reference sequence). The CDR3 nucleotides read TGTGCCAGTAGTATGGTTAGCAAAAACATTCAGTACTTC. Encoded protein: CASSMVSKNIQYF.

Comments on this clonotype: This may come from a read error, since a much larger clone is one base off. CDR3 region: CASSPPYSGDEQYF. The CDR3 DNA is TGTGCCAGCAGCCCTCCATACAGCGGGGATGAGCAGTACTTC. The genes are TRBV6-1 and TRBJ2-7; 7 nucleotides match TRBD2. The CDR3 sequence is 14 residues long. Germline CDR1 is MNHNS and CDR2 is SASEGT. Trimming took 6 bases from V and 7 from J; bases not matched to a gene: 12.

About this clonotype: A much more abundant neighbour one base away suggests this may be a read error. The rearrangement joins TRBV9 to TRBJ2-3, with 11 bases matching TRBD2. The CDR3 length is 19 residues. Germline V CDR1 and CDR2: SGDLS, YYNGEE. J gave up 0 bases and V 0 bases, and 9 bases lay outside the gene matches. The CDR3 nucleotides are TGTGCCAGCAGCGTAGCGGTGGGACTAGCGGAGGTTAGCACAGATACGCAGTATTTT. It codes for CASSVAVGLAEVSTDTQYF.